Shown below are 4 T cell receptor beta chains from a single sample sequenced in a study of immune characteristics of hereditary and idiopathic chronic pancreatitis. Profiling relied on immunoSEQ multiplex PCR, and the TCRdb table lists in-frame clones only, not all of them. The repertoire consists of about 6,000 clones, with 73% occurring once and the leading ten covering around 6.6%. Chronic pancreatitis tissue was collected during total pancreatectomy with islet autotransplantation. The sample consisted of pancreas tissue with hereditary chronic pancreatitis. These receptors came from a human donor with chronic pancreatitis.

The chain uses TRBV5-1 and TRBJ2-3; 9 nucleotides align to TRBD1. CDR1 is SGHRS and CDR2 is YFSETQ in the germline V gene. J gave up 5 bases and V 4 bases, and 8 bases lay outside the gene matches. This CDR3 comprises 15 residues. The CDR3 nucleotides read TGCGCCAGCAGCGTGGGACAGGGAATAGGAGATACGCAGTATTTT. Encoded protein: CASSVGQGIGDTQYF.

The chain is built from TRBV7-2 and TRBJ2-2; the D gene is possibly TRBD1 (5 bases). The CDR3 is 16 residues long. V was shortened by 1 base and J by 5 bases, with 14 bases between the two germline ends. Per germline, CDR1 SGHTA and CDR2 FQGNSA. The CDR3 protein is CASSLGPTGSTGELFF. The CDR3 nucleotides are TGTGCCAGCAGCTTAGGTCCCACAGGTTCGACCGGGGAGCTGTTTTTT.

The CDR3 loop is CASSYSSGANVLTF. Here the CDR3 DNA reads TGTGCCAGCAGTTACAGCTCTGGGGCCAACGTCCTGACTTTC. This rearrangement joins TRBV6-2 or TRBV6-3 to TRBJ2-6, with D uncertain. Per germline, CDR1 MNHEY and CDR2 SVGEGT. Trimming stripped 2 bases from V and 0 bases from J, with 2 bases between. The length of the CDR3 is 14 residues.

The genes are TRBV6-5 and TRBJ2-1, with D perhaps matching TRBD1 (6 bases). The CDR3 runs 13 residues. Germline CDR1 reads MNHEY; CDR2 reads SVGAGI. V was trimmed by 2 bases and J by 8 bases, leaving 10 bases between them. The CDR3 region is CASSYARGHEQFF. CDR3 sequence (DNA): TGTGCCAGCAGTTACGCCAGGGGACATGAGCAGTTCTTC.